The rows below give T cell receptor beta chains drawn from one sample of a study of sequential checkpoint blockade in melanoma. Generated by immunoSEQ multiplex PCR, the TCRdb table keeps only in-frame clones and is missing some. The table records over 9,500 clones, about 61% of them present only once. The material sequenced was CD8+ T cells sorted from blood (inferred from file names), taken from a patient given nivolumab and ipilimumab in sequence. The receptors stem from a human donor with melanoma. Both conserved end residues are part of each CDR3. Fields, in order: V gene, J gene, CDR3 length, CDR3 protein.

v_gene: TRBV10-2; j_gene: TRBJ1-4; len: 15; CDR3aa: CASRFVEGTDEKLFF
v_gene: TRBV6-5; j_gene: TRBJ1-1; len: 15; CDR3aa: CASSYSTTGNTEAFF
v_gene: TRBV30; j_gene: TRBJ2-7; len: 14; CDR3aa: CAWSEGQGPYEQYF
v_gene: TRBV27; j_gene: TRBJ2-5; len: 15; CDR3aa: CASSLLGQSMTAQYF
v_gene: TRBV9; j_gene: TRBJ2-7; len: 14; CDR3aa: CASSVGDRLYEQYF
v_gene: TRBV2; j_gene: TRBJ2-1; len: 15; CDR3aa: CASRDPGTGFDEQFF
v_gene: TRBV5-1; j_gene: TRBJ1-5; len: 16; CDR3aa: CASSWLVSLANQPQHF
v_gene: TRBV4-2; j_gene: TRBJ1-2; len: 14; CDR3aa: CASSQAGGGYGYTF
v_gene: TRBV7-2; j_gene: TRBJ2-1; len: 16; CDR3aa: CASSKKDRGSYNEQFF
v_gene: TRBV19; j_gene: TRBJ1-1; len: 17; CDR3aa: CASSLGYKQGLHTEAFF
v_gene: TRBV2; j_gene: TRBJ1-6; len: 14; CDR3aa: CASRTSKMSSPLHF
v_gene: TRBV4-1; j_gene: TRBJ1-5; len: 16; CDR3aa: CASSQGGEIRNQPQHF
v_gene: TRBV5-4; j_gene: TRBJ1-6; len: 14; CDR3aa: CASSFTGGNSPLHF
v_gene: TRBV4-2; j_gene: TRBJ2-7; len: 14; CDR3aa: CASSFEGSTYEQYF
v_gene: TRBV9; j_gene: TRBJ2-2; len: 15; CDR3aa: CASSGLAGPAGELFF
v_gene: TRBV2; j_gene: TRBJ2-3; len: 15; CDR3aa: CASSEGPGGGDTQYF
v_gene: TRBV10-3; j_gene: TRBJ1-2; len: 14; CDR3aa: CATGRGPTNYGYTF
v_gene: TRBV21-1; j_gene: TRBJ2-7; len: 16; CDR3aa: CASSSRLAGRRNEQYF
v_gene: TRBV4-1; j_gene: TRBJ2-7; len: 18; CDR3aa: CASSQVLGQGAGSYEQYF
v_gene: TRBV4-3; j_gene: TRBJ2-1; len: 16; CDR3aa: CASSQIQGTSYNEQFF
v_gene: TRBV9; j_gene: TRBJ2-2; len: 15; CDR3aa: CASSGQDYNTGELFF
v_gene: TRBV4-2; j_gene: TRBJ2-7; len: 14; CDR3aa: CASSQEGSSYEQYF
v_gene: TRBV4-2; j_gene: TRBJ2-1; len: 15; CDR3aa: CASSQVAGEYNEQFF
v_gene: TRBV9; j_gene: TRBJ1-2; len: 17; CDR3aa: CASSPQAGTGFVDGYTF
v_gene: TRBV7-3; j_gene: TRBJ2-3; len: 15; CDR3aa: CASSLTSGLTDTQYF
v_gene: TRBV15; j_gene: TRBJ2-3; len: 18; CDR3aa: CATSREGPGLASTDTQYF
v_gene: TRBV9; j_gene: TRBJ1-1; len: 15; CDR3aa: CASSVGSRGRTEAFF
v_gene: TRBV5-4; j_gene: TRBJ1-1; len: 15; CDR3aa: CASSPRVPFTTEAFF
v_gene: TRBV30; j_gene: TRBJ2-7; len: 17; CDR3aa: CAWSVTLRDRVSYEQYF
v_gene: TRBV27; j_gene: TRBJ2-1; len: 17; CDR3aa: CASSSPGTSVYYNEQFF
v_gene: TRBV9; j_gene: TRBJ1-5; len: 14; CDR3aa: CASSAEGAGQPQHF
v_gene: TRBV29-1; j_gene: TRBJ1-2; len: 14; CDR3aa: CSVKDRGRGYGYTF
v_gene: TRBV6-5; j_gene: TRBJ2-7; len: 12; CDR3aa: CASSLDRGEQYF
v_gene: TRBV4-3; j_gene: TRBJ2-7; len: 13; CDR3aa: CASSQVLSYEQYF
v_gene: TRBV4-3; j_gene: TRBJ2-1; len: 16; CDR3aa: CASSQDWRGGHNEQFF
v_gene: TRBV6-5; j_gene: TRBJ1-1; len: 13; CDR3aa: CASGQATNTEAFF
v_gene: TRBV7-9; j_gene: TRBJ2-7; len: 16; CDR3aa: CASSARDRGPTYEQYF
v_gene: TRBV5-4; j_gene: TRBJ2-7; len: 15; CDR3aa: CASSLGREHQYEQYF
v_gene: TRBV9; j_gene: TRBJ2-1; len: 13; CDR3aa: CASSPSSYNEQFF
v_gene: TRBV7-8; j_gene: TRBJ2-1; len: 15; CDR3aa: CASSFLAGTYNEQFF
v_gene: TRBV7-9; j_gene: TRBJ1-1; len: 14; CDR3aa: CASSLGGLNTEAFF
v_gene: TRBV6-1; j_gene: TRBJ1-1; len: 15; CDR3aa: CASSATTTGNTEAFF
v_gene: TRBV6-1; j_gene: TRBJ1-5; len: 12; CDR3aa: CASSERGQPQHF
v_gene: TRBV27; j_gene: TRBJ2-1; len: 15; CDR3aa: CASSFGQGAGNEQFF